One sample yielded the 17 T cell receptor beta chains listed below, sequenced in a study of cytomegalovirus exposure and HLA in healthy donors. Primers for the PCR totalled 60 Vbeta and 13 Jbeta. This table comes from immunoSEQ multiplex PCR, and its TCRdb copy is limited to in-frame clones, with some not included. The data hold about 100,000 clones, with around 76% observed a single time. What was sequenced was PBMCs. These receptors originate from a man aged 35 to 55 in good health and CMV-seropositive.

Here the CDR3 reads CASIDKSSGNTIYF. The CDR3 nucleotides read TGTGCCAGCATAGACAAAAGCTCTGGAAACACCATATATTTT. The chain couples TRBV6-5 to TRBJ1-3, with D hard to call. Deletions cut 7 bases from V and 0 bases from J, with 10 bases between. This CDR3 spans 14 amino acids. Germline CDR1 and CDR2: MNHEY and SVGAGI.

CDR3 bases: TGTGCCAGCAGTGCTAGTTTATCTGAGACCCAGTACTTC. Translation: CASSASLSETQYF. The chain is built from TRBV28 and TRBJ2-5; D unresolved. This CDR3 has 13 amino acids. Germline lookup yields CDR1 MDHEN and CDR2 SYDVKM. V lost 5 bases and J 5 bases, leaving 12 bases between the germline ends.

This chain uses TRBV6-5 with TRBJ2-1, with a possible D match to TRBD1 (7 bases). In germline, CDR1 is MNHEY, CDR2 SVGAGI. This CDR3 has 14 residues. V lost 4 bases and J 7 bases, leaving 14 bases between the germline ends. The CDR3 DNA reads TGTGCCAGCAGTTTGGAGACAGGGAGGAATGAGCAGTTCTTC. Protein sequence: CASSLETGRNEQFF.

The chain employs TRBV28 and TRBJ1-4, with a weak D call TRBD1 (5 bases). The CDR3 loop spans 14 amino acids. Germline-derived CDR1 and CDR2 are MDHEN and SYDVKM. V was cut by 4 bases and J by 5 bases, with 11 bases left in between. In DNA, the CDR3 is TGTGCCAGCAGTTGGGGCCGCAAAAATGAAAAACTGTTTTTT. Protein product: CASSWGRKNEKLFF. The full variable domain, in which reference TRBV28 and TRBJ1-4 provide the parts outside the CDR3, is DVKVTQSSRYLVKRTGEKVFLECVQDMDHENMFWYRQDPGLGLRLIYFSYDVKMKEKGDIPEGYSVSREKKERFSLILESASTNQTSMYLCASSWGRKNEKLFFGSGTQLSVL.

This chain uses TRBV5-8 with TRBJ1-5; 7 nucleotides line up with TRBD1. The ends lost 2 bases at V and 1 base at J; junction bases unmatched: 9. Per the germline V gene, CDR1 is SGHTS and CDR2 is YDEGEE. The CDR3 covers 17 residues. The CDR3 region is CASSLAGGGVSNQPQHF. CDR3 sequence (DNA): TGTGCCAGCAGCTTAGCAGGGGGAGGAGTAAGCAATCAGCCCCAGCATTTT.

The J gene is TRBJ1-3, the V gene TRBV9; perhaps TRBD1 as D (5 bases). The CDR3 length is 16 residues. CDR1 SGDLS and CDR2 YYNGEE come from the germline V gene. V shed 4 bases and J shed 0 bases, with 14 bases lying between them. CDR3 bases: TGTGCCAGCAGCTCCACGGGGGGGTACTCTGGAAACACCATATATTTT. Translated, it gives CASSSTGGYSGNTIYF. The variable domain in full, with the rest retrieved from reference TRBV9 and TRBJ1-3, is DSGVTQTPKHLITATGQRVTLRCSPRSGDLSVYWYQQSLDQGLQFLIQYYNGEERAKGNILERFSAQQFPDLHSELNLSSLELGDSALYFCASSSTGGYSGNTIYFGEGSWLTVV.

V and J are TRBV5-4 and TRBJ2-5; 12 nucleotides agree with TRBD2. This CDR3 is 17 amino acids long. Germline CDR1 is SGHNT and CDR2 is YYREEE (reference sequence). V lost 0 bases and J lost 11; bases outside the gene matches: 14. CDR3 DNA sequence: TGTGCCAGCAGCTTGGCGGTCACAGGACTAGCGGGAAAGGAGCAGTACTTC. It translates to CASSLAVTGLAGKEQYF.

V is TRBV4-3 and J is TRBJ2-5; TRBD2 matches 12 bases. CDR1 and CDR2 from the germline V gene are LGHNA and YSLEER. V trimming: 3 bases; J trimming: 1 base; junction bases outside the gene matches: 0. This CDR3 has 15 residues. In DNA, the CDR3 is TGCGCCAGCAGCCAGGGACTAGCGGGCCAAGAGACCCAGTACTTC. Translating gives CASSQGLAGQETQYF.

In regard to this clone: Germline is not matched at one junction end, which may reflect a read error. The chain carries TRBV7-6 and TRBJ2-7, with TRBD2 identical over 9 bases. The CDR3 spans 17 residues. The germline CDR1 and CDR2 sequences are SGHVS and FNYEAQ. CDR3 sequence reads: CASSLGASGIVSDEQYF. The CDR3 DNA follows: TGTGCCAGCAGCTTAGGCGCTAGCGGGATCGTCTCCGACGAGCAGTACTTC. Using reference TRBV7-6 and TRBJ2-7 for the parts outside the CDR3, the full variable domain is GAGVSQSPRYKVTKRGQDVALRCDPISGHVSLYWYRQALGQGPEFLTYFNYEAQQDKSGLPNDRFSAERPEGSISTLTIQRTEQRDSAMYRCASSLGASGIVSDEQYFGPGTRLTVT.

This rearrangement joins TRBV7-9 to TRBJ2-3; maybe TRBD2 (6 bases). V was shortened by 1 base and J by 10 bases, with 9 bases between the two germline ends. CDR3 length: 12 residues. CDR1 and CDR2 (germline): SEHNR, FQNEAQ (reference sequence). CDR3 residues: CASSLDWEAQYF. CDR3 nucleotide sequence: TGTGCCAGCAGCTTAGACTGGGAGGCGCAGTATTTT.

CDR3 sequence: CASSVNGGGVTDTQYF. In DNA, the CDR3 is TGTGCCAGCAGTGTCAACGGGGGGGGCGTAACAGATACGCAGTATTTT. The chain joins TRBV2 to TRBJ2-3; 8 nucleotides line up with TRBD2. The V and J ends lost 4 bases and 3 bases, in that order; junction bases with no gene match: 9. Germline V gives CDR1 SNHLY, CDR2 FYNNEI. This CDR3 contains 16 residues.

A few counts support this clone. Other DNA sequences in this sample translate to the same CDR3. The CDR3 here is CASSVQIDEKLFF. The CDR3, as DNA: TGTGCCAGCAGTGTCCAGATCGATGAAAAACTGTTTTTT. This rearrangement joins TRBV28 to TRBJ1-4; no clear D gene. CDR1 and CDR2 from the germline V gene are MDHEN and SYDVKM. The V end was cut by 5 bases, the J end by 6 bases, with 10 bases between. This CDR3 spans 13 amino acids.

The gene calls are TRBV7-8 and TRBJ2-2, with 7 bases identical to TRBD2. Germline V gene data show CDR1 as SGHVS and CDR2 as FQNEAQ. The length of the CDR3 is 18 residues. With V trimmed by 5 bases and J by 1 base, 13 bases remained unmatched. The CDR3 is CASSPTQTSVVNTGELFF. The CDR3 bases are TGTGCCAGCAGCCCAACGCAAACTAGCGTGGTGAACACCGGGGAGCTGTTTTTT.

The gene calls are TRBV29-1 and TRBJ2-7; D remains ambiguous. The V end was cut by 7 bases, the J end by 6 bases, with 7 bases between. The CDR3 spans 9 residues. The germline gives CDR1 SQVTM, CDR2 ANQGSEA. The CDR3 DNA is TGCAGCGCCTCCCCCGAGCAGTACTTC. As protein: CSASPEQYF.

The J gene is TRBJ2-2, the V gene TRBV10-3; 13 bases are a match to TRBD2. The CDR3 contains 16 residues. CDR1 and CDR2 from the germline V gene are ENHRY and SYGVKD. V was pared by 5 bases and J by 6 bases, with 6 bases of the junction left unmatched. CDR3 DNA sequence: TGTGCCATCAGTCCGACTAGCGGGAGGCCCCCCGGGGAGCTGTTTTTT. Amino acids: CAISPTSGRPPGELFF.

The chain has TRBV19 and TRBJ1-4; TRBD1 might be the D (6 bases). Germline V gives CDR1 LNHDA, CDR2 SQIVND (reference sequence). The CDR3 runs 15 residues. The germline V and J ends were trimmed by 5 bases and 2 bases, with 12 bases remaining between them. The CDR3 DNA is TGTGCCAGTAGTCTCACAGGGTCCACTAATGAAAAACTGTTTTTT. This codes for CASSLTGSTNEKLFF.

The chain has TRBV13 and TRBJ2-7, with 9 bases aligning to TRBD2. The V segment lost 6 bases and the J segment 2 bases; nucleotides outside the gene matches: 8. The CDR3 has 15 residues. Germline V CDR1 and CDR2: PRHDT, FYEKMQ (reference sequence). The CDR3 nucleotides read TGTGCCAGCAGGCTAACTAGCGGGTCGACCTACGAGCAGTACTTC. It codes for CASRLTSGSTYEQYF.